Below, 18 T cell receptor beta chains from the same sample are listed, as sequenced in a study of shared clonotypes between healthy human individuals. The repertoire was sequenced with immunoSEQ multiplex PCR; TCRdb's copy has only in-frame clones and lacks some. Of about 700,000 clones in the sample, 92% were seen once. Terminally differentiated effector memory CD45RA+ cells were excluded from the naive CD8 cells, which were CD45RO-negative and positively selected for CCR7. Sequencing input: naive CD8+ T cells sorted from blood. The receptor source for this set is a man younger than 40 in good health.

This rearrangement joins TRBV5-4 to TRBJ2-5, with 9 bases lining up with TRBD2. Trimming removed 0 bases from V and 2 bases from J; junction bases left unmatched: 8. Germline assignment: CDR1 SGHNT and CDR2 YYREEE (reference sequence). CDR3 length: 17 amino acids. CDR3 sequence (DNA): TGTGCCAGCAGCTTGGAAATCCTAGCGGGAACTCAAGAGACCCAGTACTTC. Translation: CASSLEILAGTQETQYF.

The J gene is TRBJ2-7, the V gene TRBV5-4, with D perhaps TRBD1 (6 bases). Germline CDR1 reads SGHNT; CDR2 reads YYREEE (reference sequence). Trimming took off 0 bases at V and 2 bases at J, with 9 bases between the two ends. The CDR3 loop spans 14 amino acids. As DNA, the CDR3 is TGTGCCAGCAGCTTGGTACAGGGCCCCTACGAGCAGTACTTC. Residues: CASSLVQGPYEQYF.

This chain connects TRBV4-1 to TRBJ1-4; 9 nucleotides match TRBD1. With V trimmed by 1 base and J by 8 bases, 11 bases remained unmatched. This CDR3 is built from 17 residues. Germline CDR1 and CDR2: MGHRA and YSYEKL. This CDR3 reads CASSQGITGGAGEKLFF. The CDR3 DNA is TGCGCCAGCAGCCAAGGGATCACAGGGGGCGCGGGCGAAAAACTGTTTTTT.

V and J are TRBV27 and TRBJ1-1; D unresolved. The CDR3 is made up of 13 amino acids. The germline V gene has CDR1 MNHEY and CDR2 SMNVEV (reference sequence). Trimming cost V 2 bases and J 2 bases, with 6 bases left between them. The CDR3 loop is CASSLNPNTEAFF. The CDR3 DNA reads as TGTGCCAGCAGTTTAAACCCAAACACTGAAGCTTTCTTT.

This clone showed up just a few times. The gene calls are TRBV10-1 and TRBJ2-2; D not certain. The CDR3 runs 13 residues. Trimming left V 6 bases short and J 6 bases short, with 11 bases between. Germline CDR1 reads WNHNN; CDR2 reads SYGVQD (reference sequence). The CDR3 is CASSDRVAGELFF. The CDR3 DNA reads as TGCGCCAGCAGCGACCGGGTTGCCGGGGAGCTGTTTTTT.

Only a few counts were recorded for this clone. This sequence joins TRBV4-2 and TRBJ2-2, with D tentatively TRBD1 (6 bases). CDR1 and CDR2 from the germline V gene are LGHNA and YNFKEQ. V was trimmed by 2 bases and J by 5 bases, leaving 12 bases between them. CDR3 length: 15 amino acids. CDR3 coding DNA: TGTGCCAGCAGCCAATTACAGGGTGAAACCGGGGAGCTGTTTTTT. Translation gives CASSQLQGETGELFF.

The V call is TRBV5-1, the J call TRBJ2-1; D call uncertain. This CDR3 region has 14 residues. The V end lost 0 bases, the J end lost 8 bases, and 12 bases lay between the germline ends. Germline CDR1 SGHRS, CDR2 YFSETQ. CDR3 sequence (DNA): TGCGCCAGCAGCTTGGACGTGAGGCTGGATGAGCAGTTCTTC. This translates into CASSLDVRLDEQFF.

In this sample, this clone turned up once. The chain links TRBV10-3 to TRBJ2-3; TRBD2 matches 11 bases. J lost 4 bases, V lost 3 bases, and 12 bases had no gene match. Germline-derived CDR1 and CDR2 are ENHRY and SYGVKD. This CDR3 has 18 residues. The CDR3 region has the DNA TGTGCCATCAGTGAATTGGGGGCCGGGACTAGCGGTTCAGATACGCAGTATTTT. Translated, it gives CAISELGAGTSGSDTQYF.

The chain joins TRBV5-1 to TRBJ2-7; 16 bases agree with TRBD2. Germline V lookup: CDR1 SGHRS, CDR2 YFSETQ. The CDR3 totals 18 residues. Germline trimming cut 0 bases from V and 4 bases from J; bases unmatched to any gene: 7. As DNA, the CDR3 is TGCGCCAGCAGCTTGGTTCCGGGACTAGCGGGAGGGCCTTACGAGCAGTACTTC. This translates into CASSLVPGLAGGPYEQYF. Full variable domain (remainder filled in from reference TRBV5-1 and TRBJ2-7): KAGVTQTPRYLIKTRGQQVTLSCSPISGHRSVSWYQQTPGQGLQFLFEYFSETQRNKGNFPGRFSGRQFSNSRSEMNVSTLELGDSALYLCASSLVPGLAGGPYEQYFGPGTRLTVT.

This chain links TRBV19 with TRBJ1-5; D not certain. There are 12 residues in the CDR3. CDR1 and CDR2 (germline): LNHDA, SQIVND (reference sequence). Trimming removed 1 base from V and 13 bases from J, with 11 bases in between. CDR3 sequence reads: CASSIGSAAQHF. CDR3 sequence (DNA): TGTGCCAGTAGTATAGGTTCGGCCGCTCAGCATTTT.

This chain uses TRBV9 with TRBJ1-1; TRBD1 matches at 7 bases. Germline assignment: CDR1 SGDLS and CDR2 YYNGEE. The CDR3 is 13 amino acids. The junction had 9 bases not matched to a gene; V was cut back by 3 bases and J by 10 bases. The CDR3 loop is CASSATGLRGAFF. The CDR3 nucleotides are TGTGCCAGCAGCGCGACAGGGCTGAGGGGAGCTTTCTTT.

Here the CDR3 reads CASSVDSMEQFF. CDR3 DNA: TGTGCCAGCAGCGTTGACTCCATGGAGCAGTTCTTC. The genes are TRBV9 and TRBJ2-1; D unclear. Trimming pared 2 bases from V and 10 bases from J, leaving 10 bases between. CDR1 and CDR2 from the germline V gene are SGDLS and YYNGEE. The CDR3 runs to 12 residues.

V gene TRBV10-3 combines with J gene TRBJ2-7; D possibly matches TRBD1 or TRBD2 (5 bases each). The CDR3 runs 18 residues. Looked up from germline, CDR1 is ENHRY and CDR2 is SYGVKD. V was cut by 0 bases and J by 1 base, with 19 bases left in between. CDR3 nucleotides: TGTGCCATCAGTGAGTCTGGGGCCCGGGGACCTCAGTCCTACGAGCAGTACTTC. Translation: CAISESGARGPQSYEQYF.

CDR3 loop: CASRQRESSYNEQFF. In nucleotides, the CDR3 is TGTGCCAGCAGACAGCGGGAGAGCTCCTACAATGAGCAGTTCTTC. This chain links TRBV5-8 with TRBJ2-1, with 8 nucleotides matching TRBD2. Germline V gene sequence: CDR1 SGHTS, CDR2 YDEGEE. The ends lost 5 bases at V and 0 bases at J; junction bases unmatched: 4. There are 15 residues in the CDR3.

About this clone: Distinct nucleotide sequences in the sample also encode this CDR3. This sequence joins TRBV7-2 and TRBJ2-7; D remains ambiguous. The CDR3 has 11 amino acids. V gave up 5 bases and J gave up 1 base, with 3 bases separating them. Germline CDR1 reads SGHTA; CDR2 reads FQGNSA. CDR3: CASSRSYEQYF. CDR3 coding DNA: TGTGCCAGCAGCAGATCCTACGAGCAGTACTTC.

This clone was detected a few times. The J gene is TRBJ1-1, the V gene TRBV7-6; D ambiguous. V lost 11 bases and J lost 0, with 13 bases in between. Germline values: CDR1 SGHVS, CDR2 FNYEAQ. The CDR3 is 13 amino acids. The chain's CDR3 is CAVQEVMNTEAFF. The DNA of the CDR3 is TGTGCCGTTCAGGAGGTTATGAACACTGAAGCTTTCTTT.

This clone appeared once. CDR3 nucleotide sequence: TGTGCCAGCAGCTTAGGGGGTAGCGGAACACTCTGGGCCAACGTCCTGACTTTC. Protein product: CASSLGGSGTLWANVLTF. The chain joins TRBV11-2 to TRBJ2-6, with D maybe TRBD2 (6 bases). CDR3 size: 18 residues. CDR1 is SGHAT, CDR2 FQNNGV, per germline. The V end lost 1 base, the J end lost 5 bases, and 18 bases lay between the germline ends.

Comment on this clone: This same CDR3 is encoded by further DNA sequences in the sample. The rearrangement joins TRBV5-8 to TRBJ2-1; no clear D gene. The germline CDR1 and CDR2 sequences are SGHTS and YDEGEE. The CDR3 consists of 12 residues. The V gene lost 3 bases and the J gene lost 6 bases, with 7 bases spanning the gap. DNA of the CDR3: TGTGCCAGCAGCTCTCCAGGCAATGAGCAGTTCTTC. It is translated as CASSSPGNEQFF.